The clone carrying this T cell receptor beta chain was seen only a few times. Looked up from germline, CDR1 is LGHNA and CDR2 is YNFKEQ. CDR3 length equals 14 residues. The ends lost 0 bases at V and 4 bases at J; junction bases unmatched: 0. The data were taken from a study of blood T cells in healthy people across ages. The study recruited healthy Caucasian donors from Russia who were aged about 6 to 90. The use of a sample-barcoded 5' primer and a J-beta primer mix characterized a second PCR of about 6 to 12 cycles. TCRdb reprocessed the 5' RACE reads via MiXCR and lists one record per CDR3 protein. The sample lists 550,000 to 750,000 distinct CDR3 sequences; around 21% were seen once.

The sequence was obtained from a man aged 65 to 85 in good health. Material for sequencing was blood. The rearrangement uses TRBV4-2 and TRBJ2-3; TRBD1 matches at 8 bases. CDR3 coding DNA: TGTGCCAGCAGCCAAGAGGACAGGGCAGATACGCAGTATTTT. Its protein product is CASSQEDRADTQYF.